The 26 T cell receptor beta chains presented below share a single source sample, sequenced in a study of siplizumab effects on memory and regulatory T cells. Here immunoSEQ multiplex PCR was the method, and the copy in TCRdb shows in-frame clones only, minus some. The sample holds tens of thousands of clones; roughly 87% are singletons and the top ten take about 0.35%. The sequencing sample was made of naive CD8+ T cells sorted from blood. The receptors originated from a human donor in good health.

The rearrangement uses TRBV19 and TRBJ1-1; D is unresolved. The CDR3 is 12 amino acids. V lost 8 bases, J lost 5 bases, and 12 bases lay in between. Germline V gene lookup returns CDR1 LNHDA and CDR2 SQIVND (reference sequence). CDR3 nucleotides: TGTGCCAGTTCGTTTGGGGATACTGAAGCTTTCTTT. Amino acids: CASSFGDTEAFF. Full variable domain (rest looked up from reference TRBV19 and TRBJ1-1): DGGITQSPKYLFRKEGQNVTLSCEQNLNHDAMYWYRQDPGQGLRLIYYSQIVNDFQKGDIAEGYSVSREKKESFPLTVTSAQKNPTAFYLCASSFGDTEAFFGQGTRLTVV.

Remarks on this clone: This sample also contains other DNA sequences that code for the same CDR3. The rearrangement links TRBV29-1 to TRBJ2-7; TRBD1 aligns across 9 bases. The J segment lost 3 bases and the V segment lost 6 bases, leaving 9 bases of the junction unmatched. The CDR3 loop spans 14 amino acids. Germline-derived CDR1 and CDR2 are SQVTM and ANQGSEA. CDR3 DNA: TGCAGCGTCGCCGGGACAGGGAACCTCTACGAGCAGTACTTC. It encodes CSVAGTGNLYEQYF.

The chain links TRBV27 to TRBJ2-1, with 10 nucleotides matching TRBD2. The germline CDR1 and CDR2 sequences are MNHEY and SMNVEV (reference sequence). There are 14 residues in the CDR3. Trimming cost V 5 bases and J 8 bases; bases outside gene matches: 6. The CDR3 bases are TGTGCCAGCAGTCCTTCTAGCGGGAGCCATGAGCAGTTCTTC. Its translation: CASSPSSGSHEQFF.

The V and J genes are TRBV6-6 and TRBJ2-3; 13 bases agree with TRBD2. V trimming: 5 bases; J trimming: 1 base; junction bases outside the gene matches: 3. The CDR3 runs 16 residues. The germline V gene encodes CDR1 MNHNY and CDR2 SVGAGI (reference sequence). The CDR3 is CASSLGTSGGTDTQYF. The CDR3 DNA sequence: TGTGCCAGCAGTCTTGGGACTAGCGGGGGCACAGATACGCAGTATTTT.

The V call is TRBV6-1, the J call TRBJ2-7; 11 bases align to TRBD1. Germline trimming cut 7 bases from V and 6 bases from J; bases unmatched to any gene: 11. CDR3 length: 15 residues. From germline, CDR1 is MNHNS and CDR2 SASEGT. The CDR3 DNA sequence: TGTGCCAGCAACAGAAACAGGGGGACAGGGGGCGAGCAGTACTTC. Protein sequence: CASNRNRGTGGEQYF.

V gene TRBV5-4 combines with J gene TRBJ1-1, with TRBD1 as a possible D gene (5 bases). Between the trimmed V and J ends, which lost 0 bases and 1 base, there was a span of 10 bases. The CDR3 has 15 residues. The germline CDR1 and CDR2 sequences are SGHNT and YYREEE (reference sequence). The CDR3 DNA reads as TGTGCCAGCAGCTTGGCCGGGGGGTGGAACACTGAAGCTTTCTTT. Amino acids: CASSLAGGWNTEAFF.

The rearrangement joins TRBV27 to TRBJ2-1, with no clear D. Trimming removed 0 bases from V and 0 bases from J, with 9 bases in between. CDR1 and CDR2 (germline): MNHEY, SMNVEV (reference sequence). The CDR3 runs to 16 residues. The CDR3 bases are TGTGCCAGCAGTTTATCGTCGCCGCCCTCCTACAATGAGCAGTTCTTC. Translating gives CASSLSSPPSYNEQFF.

This chain links TRBV9 with TRBJ2-7; D gene uncertain. CDR1 is SGDLS and CDR2 is YYNGEE in the germline V gene. Trimming removed 3 bases from V and 0 bases from J, with 4 bases in between. The CDR3 loop spans 12 amino acids. CDR3 residues: CASSDGSYEQYF. In DNA form, the CDR3 reads TGTGCCAGCAGCGACGGCTCCTACGAGCAGTACTTC.

This chain joins TRBV5-6 and TRBJ2-5; D not resolved. The CDR3 runs to 15 residues. V shed 0 bases and J shed 5 bases, with 14 bases lying between them. From germline, CDR1 is SGHDT and CDR2 YYEEEE. This CDR3 reads CASSLEVPLSETQYF. As DNA, the CDR3 is TGTGCCAGCAGCTTGGAGGTCCCCCTCTCTGAGACCCAGTACTTC. Full variable domain (missing parts from reference TRBV5-6 and TRBJ2-5): DAGVTQSPTHLIKTRGQQVTLRCSPKSGHDTVSWYQQALGQGPQFIFQYYEEEERQRGNFPDRFSGHQFPNYSSELNVNALLLGDSALYLCASSLEVPLSETQYFGPGTRLLVL.

For this clone: A read error may account for a junction end that differs from germline. This chain joins TRBV7-7 and TRBJ2-1; 7 bases are a match to TRBD2. The CDR3 consists of 13 residues. Per the germline V gene, CDR1 is SSHAT and CDR2 is FNYEAQ (reference sequence). CDR3 bases: TGTGCTAGCAGCTTAGCGGGTGGGAGTGAGCAGTTCTTC. This codes for CASSLAGGSEQFF.

In its sample, this clone was seen once. V usage is TRBV29-1 and J usage is TRBJ1-2; no clear D. Germline CDR1 reads SQVTM; CDR2 reads ANQGSEA. There are 14 residues in the CDR3. V gave up 2 bases and J gave up 2 bases, with 12 bases separating them. The CDR3 is CSVEQRPSNYGYTF. The CDR3 DNA follows: TGCAGCGTTGAACAACGGCCTTCAAACTATGGCTACACCTTC.

Notes on this clone: A junction boundary mismatches the germline segment, possibly from a read error. The CDR3 coding sequence is TGTGCCAGCACTTTAACGGGGATATCCCGGAATTCACCCCTCCACTTT. It yields the protein CASTLTGISRNSPLHF. The chain carries TRBV27 and TRBJ1-6; D gene unclear. Germline V gene sequence: CDR1 MNHEY, CDR2 SMNVEV (reference sequence). This CDR3 comprises 16 residues.

DNA of the CDR3: TGTGCCACCAGCAGAGATCGCGGGGCGAACACTGAAGCTTTCTTT. Its protein is CATSRDRGANTEAFF. The chain carries TRBV15 and TRBJ1-1; tentatively, D is TRBD1 (5 bases). Germline CDR1 LNHNV, CDR2 YYDKDF (reference sequence). Trimming took off 0 bases at V and 1 base at J, with 9 bases between the two ends. The CDR3 is 15 residues long.

This clone was seen only a few times. The CDR3 region is CASSAKTGPTGELFF. The CDR3 DNA sequence: TGTGCCAGCAGCGCCAAGACAGGGCCCACCGGGGAGCTGTTTTTT. The chain joins TRBV7-3 to TRBJ2-2; TRBD1 matches at 7 bases. CDR1 SGHTA and CDR2 FQGTGA come from the germline V gene. CDR3 length: 15 residues. V trimming: 5 bases; J trimming: 4 bases; junction bases outside the gene matches: 7.

This clone appeared a single time. V and J are TRBV9 and TRBJ2-5; perhaps TRBD2 as D (6 bases). Trimming stripped 4 bases from V and 5 bases from J, with 15 bases between. The CDR3 covers 14 residues. Germline CDR1 is SGDLS and CDR2 is YYNGEE. In DNA form, the CDR3 reads TGTGCCAGCAGCCCCTGGGACTTTATGGAGACCCAGTACTTC. Protein: CASSPWDFMETQYF.

This clone appeared once. V is TRBV30 and J is TRBJ2-1, with D possibly TRBD2 on 5 matching bases. Germline V gene sequence: CDR1 GTSNPN, CDR2 SVGIG (reference sequence). The CDR3 totals 12 residues. Trimming removed 3 bases from V and 9 bases from J, with 12 bases in between. CDR3 coding DNA: TGTGCCTGGAGCCCCACTAGTACTGAGCAGTTCTTC. Translating it yields CAWSPTSTEQFF.

This clone was seen a single time. The CDR3 protein is CASSQVRGNEQFF. The CDR3 DNA reads as TGCGCCAGCAGCCAAGTAAGGGGCAATGAGCAGTTCTTC. The chain links TRBV4-1 to TRBJ2-1; weak D call: TRBD1 (5 bases). Germline V gives CDR1 MGHRA, CDR2 YSYEKL. Trimming left V 1 base short and J 6 bases short, with 7 bases between. The CDR3 has 13 amino acids.

The V gene is TRBV7-9, the J gene TRBJ2-2; D might be TRBD2 (5 bases). Per germline, CDR1 SEHNR and CDR2 FQNEAQ (reference sequence). The CDR3 has 16 amino acids. Trimming stripped 5 bases from V and 0 bases from J, with 13 bases between. The CDR3, as DNA: TGTGCCAGCAGCCCGCTTCGGGGTTCGAACACCGGGGAGCTGTTTTTT. It encodes CASSPLRGSNTGELFF. Variable domain in full (rest from reference TRBV7-9 and TRBJ2-2): DTGVSQNPRHKITKRGQNVTFRCDPISEHNRLYWYRQTLGQGPEFLTYFQNEAQLEKSRLLSDRFSAERPKGSFSTLEIQRTEQGDSAMYLCASSPLRGSNTGELFFGEGSRLTVL.

This sequence joins TRBV4-1 and TRBJ2-7, with TRBD1 identical over 9 bases. Germline values: CDR1 MGHRA, CDR2 YSYEKL. The CDR3 spans 15 residues. The V gene end was trimmed by 1 base and the J gene end by 4 bases; junction bases not matched to a gene: 5. In nucleotides, the CDR3 is TGCGCCAGCAGCCAAGTGGGACAGGGATTTTACGAGCAGTACTTC. This codes for CASSQVGQGFYEQYF.

The genes are TRBV19 and TRBJ2-2; tentatively, D is TRBD2 (5 bases). V shed 5 bases and J shed 5 bases, with 18 bases lying between them. Germline V lookup: CDR1 LNHDA, CDR2 SQIVND (reference sequence). The CDR3 has 16 amino acids. The CDR3 region is CASSAILVRETGELFF. DNA of the CDR3: TGTGCCAGTAGTGCTATACTAGTGAGGGAGACCGGGGAGCTGTTTTTT.

This sequence joins TRBV10-1 and TRBJ2-1; D unresolved. This CDR3 has 14 amino acids. Trimming removed 0 bases from V and 7 bases from J, with 10 bases in between. Germline V gives CDR1 WNHNN, CDR2 SYGVQD (reference sequence). CDR3 protein: CASSESLTANEQFF. Written as DNA, the CDR3 is TGCGCCAGCAGTGAGTCGTTAACGGCGAATGAGCAGTTCTTC.

The chain employs TRBV25-1 and TRBJ2-1; D remains unclear. The CDR3 extends over 12 amino acids. Germline values: CDR1 MGHDK, CDR2 SYGVNS. Trimming removed 7 bases from V and 6 bases from J, with 10 bases in between. The CDR3 sequence is CASMSYLNEQFF. CDR3 DNA: TGTGCCAGCATGTCCTACCTCAATGAGCAGTTCTTC.

The rearrangement joins TRBV29-1 to TRBJ2-7; D is ambiguous. V lost 2 bases, J lost 0 bases, and 11 bases lay in between. Germline assignment: CDR1 SQVTM and CDR2 ANQGSEA. The CDR3 spans 14 residues. The chain's CDR3 is CSVELAGVSYEQYF. Written as DNA, the CDR3 is TGCAGCGTTGAACTGGCAGGCGTCTCCTACGAGCAGTACTTC.

The chain couples TRBV7-9 to TRBJ2-7; D unclear. The germline CDR1 and CDR2 sequences are SEHNR and FQNEAQ (reference sequence). V lost 1 base and J 6 bases, leaving 16 bases between the germline ends. The CDR3 has 15 residues. For the CDR3, the DNA is TGTGCCAGCAGCTTAGAAGGGTCAGGCCCCGGCGAGCAGTACTTC. Its translation is CASSLEGSGPGEQYF.

The rearrangement uses TRBV2 and TRBJ1-4; no firm D call. CDR3 length: 14 residues. Germline V CDR1 and CDR2: SNHLY, FYNNEI. The germline V and J ends were trimmed by 5 bases and 0 bases, with 7 bases remaining between them. For the CDR3, the DNA is TGTGCCAGCAGTAACAGTGCAACTAATGAAAAACTGTTTTTT. Its translation is CASSNSATNEKLFF.

The chain recombines TRBV19 with TRBJ1-5; D may be TRBD1 (5 bases). Germline CDR1 and CDR2: LNHDA and SQIVND (reference sequence). The CDR3 totals 14 residues. V was pared by 5 bases and J by 3 bases, with 11 bases between. CDR3 protein: CASSLRQPNQPQHF. CDR3 bases: TGTGCCAGTAGTCTTAGACAGCCCAATCAGCCCCAGCATTTT. The variable domain in full, with the rest retrieved from reference TRBV19 and TRBJ1-5, is DGGITQSPKYLFRKEGQNVTLSCEQNLNHDAMYWYRQDPGQGLRLIYYSQIVNDFQKGDIAEGYSVSREKKESFPLTVTSAQKNPTAFYLCASSLRQPNQPQHFGDGTRLSIL.